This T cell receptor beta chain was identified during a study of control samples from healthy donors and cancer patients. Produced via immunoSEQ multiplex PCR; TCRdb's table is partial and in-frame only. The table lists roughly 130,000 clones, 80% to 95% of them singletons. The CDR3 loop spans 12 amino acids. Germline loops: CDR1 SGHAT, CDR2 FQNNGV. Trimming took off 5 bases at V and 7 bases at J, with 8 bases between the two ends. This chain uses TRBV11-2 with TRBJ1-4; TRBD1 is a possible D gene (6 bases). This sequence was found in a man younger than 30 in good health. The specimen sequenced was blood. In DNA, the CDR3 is TGTGCCAGCAGCGCCAGGGGTGAAAAACTGTTTTTT. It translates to CASSARGEKLFF.